This TCR beta chain was sequenced in a study of shared clonotypes between healthy human individuals. Splitting of each subset's genomic DNA was done evenly across several immunoSEQ plates. Profiling relied on immunoSEQ multiplex PCR, and the TCRdb table lists in-frame clones only, not all of them. Among about 600,000 clones, around 81% were seen once, and the ten largest hold more than 10%. The donors, all of them Caucasian adults, lived in Nashville, Tennessee. Regarding the study as a whole: Limitation of the genetic and exposure-history diversity represented came from the few donors. Among donors, clonotype sharing was expected to be affected by sequencing depth.

Trimming removed 3 bases at V and 0 bases at J, with 19 bases between. The CDR3 totals 18 residues. Germline values: CDR1 SGDLS, CDR2 YYNGEE. In regard to this clone: Its target is not known.

This chain joins TRBV9 and TRBJ1-3; the D is unclear. This clonotype was sampled from a woman aged 40 to 50 in good health. Some clones in this sample may be carry-over from other donors' samples. Sequencing input: PBMCs. The CDR3 region has the DNA TGTGCCAGCAGCGAGAAGTCGGCTGGCAGATCCTCTGGAAACACCATATATTTT. It encodes CASSEKSAGRSSGNTIYF.